This entry is about one T cell receptor beta chain. Its matching antigen is unknown. The record originates from a study of cytomegalovirus exposure and HLA in healthy donors. The length of the CDR3 is 16 residues. Germline values: CDR1 SGHNT, CDR2 YYREEE (reference sequence). J gave up 1 base and V 4 bases, and 8 bases lay outside the gene matches. PCR amplification relied on 60 Vbeta primers (plus 13 Jbeta primers). TCRdb's table, derived via immunoSEQ multiplex PCR, lists solely in-frame clones and lacks some. The table shows about 170,000 clones, with around three quarters occurring only once. Findings of the study overall: Indistinguishable V segments such as TRBV6-2 and TRBV6-3 were excluded.

Sequenced material: PBMCs. This receptor was identified in a woman aged 25 to 39 in good health and CMV-seropositive. V gene TRBV5-4 combines with J gene TRBJ1-1, with 9 bases matching TRBD1. CDR3 protein: CASSKKAGQGNTEAFF. The CDR3 nucleotides read TGTGCCAGCAGCAAAAAGGCGGGACAGGGGAACACTGAAGCTTTCTTT.